The 10 T cell receptor beta chains given below trace back to one sample, sequenced in a study of shared clonotypes between healthy human individuals. The protocol was immunoSEQ multiplex PCR, while the TCRdb copy is restricted to in-frame clones and leaves out a portion. Here the sample spans some 790,000 clones, just under 75% being singletons. Input material: memory CD4+ T cells sorted from blood. Subset indicated: CD45RA-negative fraction. Receptor source: a woman aged 25 to 39 in good health.

The CDR3 bases are TGCGCCAGCAGCCCATCCGGGACCAACCGCGAGGAGACCCAGTACTTC. Its translation is CASSPSGTNREETQYF. The genes are TRBV4-1 and TRBJ2-5; D is tentatively TRBD1 or TRBD2 (5 bases each). There are 16 residues in the CDR3. V was shortened by 4 bases and J by 5 bases, with 20 bases between the two germline ends. Germline V gene sequence: CDR1 MGHRA, CDR2 YSYEKL.

The chain combines TRBV25-1 with TRBJ1-1; D possibly corresponds to TRBD1 (5 bases). Germline assignment: CDR1 MGHDK and CDR2 SYGVNS. The germline V and J ends were trimmed by 3 bases and 3 bases, with 14 bases remaining between them. This CDR3 contains 15 residues. The CDR3 here is CASSDSRAGDTEAFF. The DNA for the CDR3 is TGTGCCAGCAGTGATTCCAGGGCGGGTGACACTGAAGCTTTCTTT.

This clone was counted a few times. V usage is TRBV27 and J usage is TRBJ2-5; D unclear. Per the germline V gene, CDR1 is MNHEY and CDR2 is SMNVEV (reference sequence). The CDR3 extends over 13 amino acids. V lost 4 bases, J lost 6 bases, and 12 bases lay in between. CDR3 sequence: CASSSLGSKTQYF. The CDR3 DNA reads TGTGCCAGCAGTTCCCTGGGTAGCAAGACCCAGTACTTC.

The chain combines TRBV6-1 with TRBJ1-4, with TRBD1 identical over 8 bases. The CDR3 totals 16 residues. From germline, CDR1 is MNHNS and CDR2 SASEGT. The V gene end was trimmed by 4 bases and the J gene end by 4 bases; junction bases not matched to a gene: 8. The CDR3 DNA reads as TGTGCCAGCAGTGTAGACAGGGGTCTTGGTAATGAAAAACTGTTTTTT. This translates into CASSVDRGLGNEKLFF.

This clone has more than one count but fewer than ten. This chain uses TRBV2 with TRBJ1-2; 7 nucleotides agree with TRBD1. The CDR3 extends over 16 amino acids. The germline V gene encodes CDR1 SNHLY and CDR2 FYNNEI. The junction had 12 bases not matched to a gene; V was cut back by 6 bases and J by 2 bases. CDR3 residues: CASRLGLGQKNYGYTF. The CDR3 coding sequence is TGTGCCAGCAGGCTCGGCTTGGGACAGAAGAACTATGGCTACACCTTC. The full variable domain, completed using reference TRBV2 and TRBJ1-2, is EPEVTQTPSHQVTQMGQEVILRCVPISNHLYFYWYRQILGQKVEFLVSFYNNEISEKSEIFDDQFSVERPDGSNFTLKIRSTKLEDSAMYFCASRLGLGQKNYGYTFGSGTRLTVV.

This clone was seen a handful of times. The rearrangement links TRBV18 to TRBJ1-2, with 9 bases aligning to TRBD1. Trimming cost V 3 bases and J 8 bases; bases outside gene matches: 10. The length of the CDR3 is 15 residues. The germline V gene has CDR1 KGHSH and CDR2 LQKENI. CDR3: CASSPSGTGLGGYTF. The CDR3 DNA follows: TGTGCCAGCTCACCCTCCGGGACAGGGTTAGGGGGCTACACCTTC.

The J gene is TRBJ2-7, the V gene TRBV2; TRBD2 matches at 8 bases. The CDR3 totals 15 residues. J gave up 3 bases and V 6 bases, and 10 bases lay outside the gene matches. Germline V gives CDR1 SNHLY, CDR2 FYNNEI. This CDR3 reads CASSQREKASYEQYF. CDR3 nucleotides: TGTGCCAGCAGCCAGCGGGAGAAAGCAAGCTACGAGCAGTACTTC.

The V and J genes are TRBV5-4 and TRBJ1-1; D perhaps matches TRBD1 (5 bases). CDR3 size: 16 residues. Germline CDR1 and CDR2: SGHNT and YYREEE (reference sequence). The germline V and J ends were trimmed by 3 bases and 3 bases, with 18 bases remaining between them. The CDR3 spells CASSSPGEGRDTEAFF. CDR3 in DNA: TGTGCCAGCAGCTCCCCCGGGGAGGGACGAGACACTGAAGCTTTCTTT.

This sequence joins TRBV7-9 and TRBJ2-7; D gene uncertain. Germline V gene sequence: CDR1 SEHNR, CDR2 FQNEAQ (reference sequence). Trimming shortened V by 3 bases and J by 6 bases, and 9 bases separated the two germline ends. The CDR3 runs to 12 residues. The DNA of the CDR3 is TGTGCCAGCAGCTTCGCGTTCCCCGAGCAGTACTTC. Translated, it gives CASSFAFPEQYF.

A single count supports this clone. This sequence joins TRBV10-3 and TRBJ1-1; D is perhaps TRBD1 (5 bases). Trimming shortened V by 5 bases and J by 0 bases, and 10 bases separated the two germline ends. The CDR3 is 14 residues long. Germline CDR1 is ENHRY and CDR2 is SYGVKD. The CDR3 loop reads CAISTGAMNTEAFF. The CDR3, as DNA: TGTGCCATCAGTACCGGGGCTATGAACACTGAAGCTTTCTTT.